This T cell receptor beta chain was documented in a study of blood T cell repertoires in COVID-19. At the level of the study: Collection of acute and convalescent COVID-19 samples took place in the United States, Italy and Spain.

The assay was immunoSEQ multiplex PCR, and TCRdb's table has in-frame clones only and misses some. Among some 260,000 clones listed, 70% to 85% were seen once. The sequence was collected from a woman aged 80 or over with acute or convalescent COVID-19. The sequencing sample was made of peripheral blood.

CDR3 amino acids: CASSQGGTGTGSYEQYF. The CDR3 coding sequence is TGTGCCAGCAGCCAGGGGGGTACCGGGACTGGGAGCTACGAGCAGTACTTC. The chain couples TRBV3-1 (or the pseudogene TRBV3-2) to TRBJ2-7; the D gene is possibly TRBD2 (6 bases). The CDR3 spans 17 residues. V dropped 3 bases and J dropped 3 bases, with 21 bases sitting between them. Germline CDR1 reads LGHDT; CDR2 reads YNNKEL (reference sequence).